This T cell receptor beta chain was captured by sequencing in a study of post-analysis software for immune sequencing data. Study details: Disease trajectories encompassed relapsing-remitting, secondary progressive and progressive-relapsing multiple sclerosis. Study results and caveats: Elevated frequency relative to controls characterized roughly 5 TRBV segments in patients, TRBV5-6, TRBV5-1 and TRBV20-1 among them. Analysis by F measure revealed that same-batch samples clustered strongly together. Versus controls, multiple sclerosis patients showed significantly lower diversity (normalized Chao1).

Unique molecular identifiers tagged the TCR beta cDNA libraries. The T cell input of roughly 0.95 to 10 million gave roughly 0.5 million cDNA molecules. From the PCR reads, TCRdb called clonotypes with MiXCR, one entry per CDR3 protein. The sample holds roughly 430,000 distinct CDR3 sequences; over 30% are singletons and the top ten take around 8%. This clonotype turned up a few times. Its specificity is unknown. The CDR3 loop spans 15 amino acids. With 6 bases removed from V and 2 bases from J, the gap between germline ends came to 14 bases. Sequencing input: blood. The V and J genes are TRBV12-3 or TRBV12-4 and TRBJ2-1; TRBD2 is a possible D gene (6 bases). The source of this sequence is a girl aged 2 to 10 with multiple sclerosis. DNA for the CDR3: TGTGCCAGCAGCCCGCAGGGAGGTCCCTACAATGAGCAGTTCTTC. Protein product: CASSPQGGPYNEQFF.